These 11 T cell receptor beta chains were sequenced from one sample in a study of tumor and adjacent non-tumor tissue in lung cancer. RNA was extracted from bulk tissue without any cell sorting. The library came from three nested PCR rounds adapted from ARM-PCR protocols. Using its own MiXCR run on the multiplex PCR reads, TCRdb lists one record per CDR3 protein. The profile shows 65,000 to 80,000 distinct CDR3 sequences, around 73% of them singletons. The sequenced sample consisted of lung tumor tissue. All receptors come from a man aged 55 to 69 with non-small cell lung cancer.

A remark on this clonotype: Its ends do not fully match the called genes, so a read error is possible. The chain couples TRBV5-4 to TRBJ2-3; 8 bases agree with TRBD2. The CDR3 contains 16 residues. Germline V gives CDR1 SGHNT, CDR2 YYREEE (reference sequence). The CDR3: CGSTPIEREPRDTQYF. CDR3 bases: TGTGGCAGCACCCCTATCGAGCGGGAGCCGAGAGATACGCAGTATTTT.

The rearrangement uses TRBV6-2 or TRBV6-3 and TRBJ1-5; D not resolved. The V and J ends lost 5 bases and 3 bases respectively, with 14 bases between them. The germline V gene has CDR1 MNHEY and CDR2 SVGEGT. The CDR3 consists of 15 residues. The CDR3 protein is CASSPTGRSNQPQHF. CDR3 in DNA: TGTGCCAGCAGTCCCACTGGACGTTCCAATCAGCCCCAGCATTTT.

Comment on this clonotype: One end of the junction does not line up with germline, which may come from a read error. CDR3 in DNA: TGTGCCATCAGTACGGAACAGGGCGAAGCCGGGGACCTGTTTTTT. This sequence encodes CAISTEQGEAGDLFF. The J gene is TRBJ2-2, the V gene TRBV10-3; D may be TRBD1 (6 bases). This CDR3 has 15 amino acids. In germline, CDR1 is ENHRY, CDR2 SYGVKD.

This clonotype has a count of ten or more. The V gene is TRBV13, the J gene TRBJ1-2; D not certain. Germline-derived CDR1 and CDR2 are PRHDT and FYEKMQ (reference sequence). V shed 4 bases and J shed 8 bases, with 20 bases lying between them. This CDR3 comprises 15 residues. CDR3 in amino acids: CASSSQPGSRRGYTF. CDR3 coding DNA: TGTGCCAGCAGCTCACAACCCGGGAGCCGCCGAGGCTACACCTTC.

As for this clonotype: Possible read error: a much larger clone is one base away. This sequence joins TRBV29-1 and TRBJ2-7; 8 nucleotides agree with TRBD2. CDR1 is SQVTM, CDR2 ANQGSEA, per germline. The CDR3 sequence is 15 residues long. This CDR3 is CGVAELRAGVDEQYF. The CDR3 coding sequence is TGCGGCGTTGCGGAGTTAAGAGCGGGGGTCGACGAGCAGTACTTC.

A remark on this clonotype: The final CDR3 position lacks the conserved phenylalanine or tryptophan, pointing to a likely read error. The CDR3 region is CASSLEVRGTGKLFL. CDR3 bases: TGTGCCAGCAGCTTAGAGGTCCGAGGCACCGGGAAACTGTTTCTT. The chain joins TRBV11-2 to TRBJ2-2; TRBD2 is a possible D gene (5 bases). V lost 0 bases and J lost 14, with 19 bases in between. CDR1 and CDR2 from the germline V gene are SGHAT and FQNNGV. This CDR3 is built from 15 residues.

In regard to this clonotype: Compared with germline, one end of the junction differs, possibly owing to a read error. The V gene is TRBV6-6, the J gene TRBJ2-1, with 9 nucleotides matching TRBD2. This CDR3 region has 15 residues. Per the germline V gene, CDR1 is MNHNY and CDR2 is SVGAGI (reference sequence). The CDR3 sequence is CANSYPTSGFDEQFF. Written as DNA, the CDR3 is TGTGCCAACAGTTACCCCACTAGCGGGTTTGATGAGCAGTTTTTC.

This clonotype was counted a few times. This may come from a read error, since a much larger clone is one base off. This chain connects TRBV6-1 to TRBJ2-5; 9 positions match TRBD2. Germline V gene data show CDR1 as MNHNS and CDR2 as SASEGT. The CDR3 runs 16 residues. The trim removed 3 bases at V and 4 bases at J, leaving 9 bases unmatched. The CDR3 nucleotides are TGTGCCAGCAGTGAGGTAGCGGGAGTGCGTGCAGAGACCCAGTACTTC. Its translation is CASSEVAGVRAETQYF.

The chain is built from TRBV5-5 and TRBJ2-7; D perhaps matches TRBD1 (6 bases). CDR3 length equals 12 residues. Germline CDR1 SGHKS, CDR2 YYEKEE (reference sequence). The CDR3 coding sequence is TGTGCCAGCAGCTTGGGACAGGACGAGCAGTACGTT. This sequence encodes CASSLGQDEQYV.

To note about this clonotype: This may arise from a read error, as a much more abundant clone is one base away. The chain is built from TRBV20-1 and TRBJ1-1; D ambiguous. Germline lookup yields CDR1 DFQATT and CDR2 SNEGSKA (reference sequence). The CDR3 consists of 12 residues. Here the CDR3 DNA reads TGCAGTGCTAGAGGAGGGAACACTGAAGCTTCCTTT. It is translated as CSARGGNTEASF.

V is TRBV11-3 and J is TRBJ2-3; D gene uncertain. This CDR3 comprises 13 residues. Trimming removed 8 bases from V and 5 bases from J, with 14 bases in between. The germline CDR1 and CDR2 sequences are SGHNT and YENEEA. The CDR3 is CASGIVPRDTQYF. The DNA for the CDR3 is TGTGCCAGCGGCATAGTCCCCCGAGATACGCAGTATTTT.